This TCR beta chain was captured in a study of T cell repertoires in cytomegalovirus infection. Study-level information: Well-studied HLA-B-restricted epitopes and recently identified HLA-C-restricted epitopes of CMV were both used in the study.

TCRdb used MiXCR to reprocess the reads, holding one entry per CDR3 protein. The table records some 920,000 distinct CDR3 sequences, roughly a third of them present only once. On this clonotype: Its specificity is not known.

The CDR3 totals 17 residues. Germline assignment: CDR1 SEHNR and CDR2 FQNEAQ (reference sequence). The V and J ends lost 4 bases and 3 bases, in that order; junction bases with no gene match: 14. Whole-study findings and limits: In two of eight donors, the top clonotype was HLA-C-restricted CMV-specific.

The V gene is TRBV7-9, the J gene TRBJ1-2; 7 bases fit TRBD1. The receptor was derived from a human donor in good health (CMV status not recorded). Some clones in this sample may be carry-over from other donors' samples. The specimen comprised cultured CD8+ T cells from PBMCs, sampled from culture after CMV antigen stimulation. The CDR3 coding sequence is TGTGCCAGCAGCTCATCCCAATTAGACAGGGCGGACTATGGCTACACCTTC. This encodes CASSSSQLDRADYGYTF.